The 5 T cell receptor beta chains presented below share a single source sample, sequenced in a study of shared clonotypes between healthy human individuals. Sequencing was performed with immunoSEQ multiplex PCR; in TCRdb, only in-frame clones are kept and a portion is missing. Among some 2 million clones listed, about 95% were seen once. Terminally differentiated effector memory CD45RA+ cells were excluded by CCR7 positive selection of CD45RO-negative cells. Sequencing input: naive CD8+ T cells sorted from blood. These receptors were collected from a man aged 18-30 years in good health.

About this clone: Other DNA sequences in this specimen translate into the identical CDR3. The chain links TRBV7-9 to TRBJ2-5; 10 bases align to TRBD1. Germline V gene lookup returns CDR1 SEHNR and CDR2 FQNEAQ (reference sequence). The V segment lost 1 base and the J segment 5 bases; nucleotides outside the gene matches: 4. The CDR3 totals 15 residues. The CDR3 region is CASSLGTGGPETQYF. CDR3 DNA sequence: TGTGCCAGCAGCTTAGGGACAGGGGGACCGGAGACCCAGTACTTC.

This chain links TRBV4-3 with TRBJ2-7; 7 bases align to TRBD2. Trimming cost V 0 bases and J 2 bases; bases outside gene matches: 7. This CDR3 is built from 16 residues. CDR1 and CDR2 (germline): LGHNA, YSLEER. The CDR3 loop reads CASSQDKSGTAYEQYF. The CDR3 coding sequence is TGCGCCAGCAGCCAAGATAAAAGCGGGACGGCCTACGAGCAGTACTTC.

The chain has TRBV9 and TRBJ2-7; 13 nucleotides match TRBD2. The CDR3 loop spans 17 amino acids. Germline-derived CDR1 and CDR2 are SGDLS and YYNGEE. The V gene end was trimmed by 0 bases and the J gene end by 5 bases; junction bases not matched to a gene: 8. The CDR3 here is CASSVEGGTSGIDEQYF. CDR3 coding DNA: TGTGCCAGCAGCGTAGAGGGTGGGACTAGCGGGATAGACGAGCAGTACTTC.

CDR3 in DNA: TGTGCCAGCACCGATTTGGGGGAGACCAACCCCGGGGAGCTGTTTTTT. Translation gives CASTDLGETNPGELFF. The chain combines TRBV6-6 with TRBJ2-2, with D perhaps matching TRBD1 or TRBD2 (5 bases each). V shed 7 bases and J shed 6 bases, with 21 bases lying between them. The germline V gene has CDR1 MNHNY and CDR2 SVGAGI (reference sequence). CDR3 length equals 16 residues.

CDR3 coding DNA: TGCGCCAGCAGCTTGGCCTCGACAGTCATGAACACTGAAGCTTTCTTT. Protein product: CASSLASTVMNTEAFF. The chain recombines TRBV5-1 with TRBJ1-1, with TRBD1 as a possible D gene (5 bases). The V gene lost 0 bases and the J gene lost 0 bases, with 12 bases spanning the gap. Germline CDR1 and CDR2: SGHRS and YFSETQ. CDR3 length: 16 residues.